The rows below give T cell receptor beta chains drawn from one sample of a study of PD-L1 blockade in urothelial cancer. This table comes from immunoSEQ multiplex PCR, and its TCRdb copy is limited to in-frame clones, with some not included. The sample comprises about 63,000 clones, more than 80% of which are singletons, and 4.5% to 6% rests with the top ten. The sequenced sample was PBMCs, obtained around atezolizumab (anti-PD-L1) treatment. The receptors were sampled from a man between 70 and 80 years old with urothelial cancer. CDR3s include the opening cysteine and the closing phenylalanine or tryptophan. The D gene is left open where the match is weak. Rows give clone size only sometimes, using once, few, many, or a class for an expanded clone.

>TRBJ2-1|.|TRBV21-1|.
TGTGCCAGCAGCGACAAGCCGGGACTAGCGGTGCATGAGCAGTTCTTC
CASSDKPGLAVHEQFF
>TRBJ2-7|.|TRBV2|TRBD1
TGTGCCAGCGGGACAGGATACGAGCAGTACTTC
CASGTGYEQYF
>TRBJ1-1|.|TRBV9|.
TGTGCCAGCAGCGTAGACAGCATAGTAAACACTGAAGCTTTCTTT
CASSVDSIVNTEAFF
>TRBJ2-7|.|TRBV6-5|.
TGTGCCAGCAGTTACATCTCTGCACCCCGGGGCGAGCAGTACTTC
CASSYISAPRGEQYF
>TRBJ2-7|.|TRBV2|.
TGTGCCAGCAGTGAACAGTTCAGCTCCTACGAGCAGTACTTC
CASSEQFSSYEQYF
>TRBJ2-7|.|TRBV5-1|TRBD1
TGCGCCAGCAGCTTACCGGGACAGGGGGCTTACGAGCAGTACTTC
CASSLPGQGAYEQYF
>TRBJ2-7|.|TRBV5-8|TRBD1
TGTGCCAGCAGCTCCGGGACAGGGTATGAGCAGTACTTC
CASSSGTGYEQYF
>TRBJ1-2|.|TRBV5-5|.
TGTGCCAGCAGCCCGGGGGGCCTGCTTCAAGGTGGTGGCTACACCTTC
CASSPGGLLQGGGYTF
>TRBJ1-1|.|TRBV2|.
TGTGCCAGCAGCGCCGAGGGTTCAAACACTGAAGCTTTCTTT
CASSAEGSNTEAFF
>TRBJ2-7|.|TRBV19|TRBD1
TGTGCCAGTAGTGCCAGGACAGGGGGCGCGGGAGAGCAGTACTTC
CASSARTGGAGEQYF
>TRBJ1-1|.|TRBV5-3|.
TGTGCCAGAAGCCTTCGGACACCCGATGGCGAAGCTTTCTTT
CARSLRTPDGEAFF
>TRBJ1-5|once|TRBV27|.
TGTGCCAGCAGTTTATCATCAGGGTTGTTGACGCCCCAGCATTTT
CASSLSSGLLTPQHF
>TRBJ2-7|.|TRBV7-9|.
TGTGCCAGCAGCGAGGGCTCCTACGAGCAGTACTTC
CASSEGSYEQYF
>TRBJ2-1|.|TRBV5-1|TRBD2
TGCGCCAGCAGCACTAGCGGGGGGACCTACAATGAGCAGTTCTTC
CASSTSGGTYNEQFF
>TRBJ2-7|.|TRBV19|TRBD1
TGTGCCAGTAGTGCGACCTCCGGACAGGGTGGACGTTACGAGCAGTACTTC
CASSATSGQGGRYEQYF
>TRBJ2-7|.|TRBV6-5|.
TGTGCCAGCACCAACAGGGCACCTGATTACGAGCAGTACTTC
CASTNRAPDYEQYF
>TRBJ2-7|.|TRBV6-1|.
TGTGCCAGCAGTCTAGGATTTGGATCCTACGAGCAGTACTTC
CASSLGFGSYEQYF
>TRBJ1-2|.|TRBV2|TRBD1
TGTGCCAGCAGTGCAATTGACAGGGGCCGCCCTGGCTACACCTTC
CASSAIDRGRPGYTF
>TRBJ1-1|.|TRBV6-5|.
TGTGCCAGCAGTTACGATGTTGGATCACGGGGGGCTTTCTTT
CASSYDVGSRGAFF
>TRBJ1-1|.|TRBV5-1|.
TGCGCCAGCAACTTCGACTCCAACACTGAAGCTTTCTTT
CASNFDSNTEAFF
>TRBJ2-6|few|TRBV11-2|TRBD2
TGTGCCAGCAGCTCTAGGGGAGGGAGCGGGGCCAACGTCCTGACTTTC
CASSSRGGSGANVLTF
>TRBJ1-4|.|TRBV11-2|.
TGTGCCAGCAGCTTAGTAGGGGCTAATGAAAAACTGTTTTTT
CASSLVGANEKLFF
>TRBJ2-5|.|TRBV9|.
TGTGCCAGCAGCGTAGCGGCTGGGGAGGTAGAGACCCAGTACTTC
CASSVAAGEVETQYF
>TRBJ2-1|many|TRBV2|TRBD2
TGTGCCACTGAGCGGGAGATAGCGAATGAGCAGTTCTTC
CATEREIANEQFF
>TRBJ2-2|.|TRBV19|TRBD2
TGTGCCAGTAGTTCGGCGGGAGAGAATGGGGAGCTGTTTTTT
CASSSAGENGELFF
>TRBJ2-2|.|TRBV19|.
TGTGCCAGTAGTATTACAAGGGGCCGTACCGGGGAGCTGTTTTTT
CASSITRGRTGELFF
>TRBJ2-1|.|TRBV11-2|TRBD1
TGTGCCAGCATCTCGACAGGGTCCTACAATGAGCAGTTCTTC
CASISTGSYNEQFF
>TRBJ2-7|.|TRBV27|.
TGTGCCAGCAGGCCTTGGGGGCCCGTGGGGAGTCAGGGGTACGAGCAGTACTTC
CASRPWGPVGSQGYEQYF
>TRBJ1-2|few|TRBV6-1|.
TGTGCCAGCAGTGGGGGAGGGCGCGGCTATGGCTACACCTTC
CASSGGGRGYGYTF
>TRBJ2-7|.|TRBV7-9|TRBD2
TGTGCCAGCAGCTTAAAGCGGAGCGGGAGGTCTTCCGAGCAGTACTTC
CASSLKRSGRSSEQYF
>TRBJ1-1|.|TRBV4-1|.
TGCGCCAGCAGCCTTGGACAGAGGAACACTGAAGCTTTCTTT
CASSLGQRNTEAFF
>TRBJ2-1|once|TRBV19|TRBD1
TGTGCCAGTAGTTCATCAGGCCCCCAGGGGGCTCCATACAATGAGCAGTTCTTC
CASSSSGPQGAPYNEQFF
>TRBJ2-1|once|TRBV28|TRBD2
TGTGCCAGCAGTTTCCTCACGGCACTAGCGGGGGCCCCGAGGGAGCAGTTCTTC
CASSFLTALAGAPREQFF
>TRBJ1-5|.|TRBV19|.
TGTGCCAGTAGTATACCCCCAGACTATAGCAATCAGCCCCAGCATTTT
CASSIPPDYSNQPQHF
>TRBJ1-1|.|TRBV7-2|.
TGTGCCAGCAGCCCCGAACTTCTCACTGAAGCTTTCTTT
CASSPELLTEAFF
>TRBJ2-1|.|TRBV14|.
TGTGCCAGCAGCCAATATGGAAGGGGGAACGTTAATGAGCAGTTCTTC
CASSQYGRGNVNEQFF
>TRBJ2-6|.|TRBV6-6|.
TGTGCCTTGCTCGGGGACATAGCCTCTGGGGCCAACGTCCTGACTTTC
CALLGDIASGANVLTF
>TRBJ1-2|once|TRBV7-9|.
TGTGCCAGCAGCTCCTCCGGAACAGGGAATGGCTACACCTTC
CASSSSGTGNGYTF
>TRBJ1-5|few|TRBV6-6|.
TGTGCCAGCAGTTACTCGAGTTCCCTCGATCAGCCCCAGCATTTT
CASSYSSSLDQPQHF
>TRBJ2-1|.|TRBV19|TRBD2
TGTGCCAGTAGTTTGGACAGGGGACTAGCGGGAGTTGAGCAGTTCTTC
CASSLDRGLAGVEQFF
>TRBJ2-1|once|TRBV7-6|TRBD2
TGTGCCAGCAGCTTTTACACGACCGGAACTAGCGGGGGTAGTGAGCAGTTCTTC
CASSFYTTGTSGGSEQFF
>TRBJ2-1|.|TRBV30|.
TGTGCCTGGAGTGTAGTAGCCCTTCGAAACGGTGAGCAGTTCTTC
CAWSVVALRNGEQFF
>TRBJ2-7|.|TRBV7-8|TRBD1
TGTGCCAGCAGCGCTGCTGACAGGGCCTTTGTAAACGAGCAGTACTTC
CASSAADRAFVNEQYF
>TRBJ1-2|.|TRBV6-1|.
TGTGCCAGCACGGGGTATGGCTACACCTTC
CASTGYGYTF
>TRBJ2-5|few|TRBV7-9|.
TGTGCCAGCAGCCAGACTATCCAAGAGACCCAGTACTTC
CASSQTIQETQYF
>TRBJ1-1|.|TRBV9|TRBD1
TGTGCCAGCAGCGCCGTAGGGGGCTTGAACACTGAAGCTTTCTTT
CASSAVGGLNTEAFF
>TRBJ1-2|.|TRBV19|.
TGTGCCAGTAGCACGGGACACCTCGGGAGGAATGGCTACACCTTC
CASSTGHLGRNGYTF
>TRBJ1-3|.|TRBV10-3|.
TGTGCCACCGTCCAAGGGGCGGAAAGGTCTGGAAACACCATATATTTT
CATVQGAERSGNTIYF
>TRBJ1-2|.|TRBV29-1|TRBD1
TGCAGCGTCCACGGACAGGTCGACTATGGCTACACCTTC
CSVHGQVDYGYTF
>TRBJ2-7|.|TRBV6-6|.
TGTGCCACCGGCGTTAACAGTAAACATTCCTACGAGCAGTACTTC
CATGVNSKHSYEQYF
>TRBJ1-1|.|TRBV19|.
TGTGCCAGTAGTATGGGGAGAGAGAACACTGAAGCTTTCTTT
CASSMGRENTEAFF
>TRBJ1-2|few|TRBV4-2|.
TGTGCCAGCAGCCAAGCGGGGGGAGGCGGCTACACCTTC
CASSQAGGGGYTF
>TRBJ2-7|few|TRBV7-9|.
TGTGCCAGCAGCAGGAGCTCCTACGAGCAGTACTTC
CASSRSSYEQYF
>TRBJ2-1|.|TRBV7-8|.
TGTGCCAGCAGCTGGGCTCAGCTCTACAATGAGCAGTTCTTC
CASSWAQLYNEQFF
>TRBJ2-5|.|TRBV6-5|.
TGTGCCAGCAGTACCCAGTACCAAGAGACCCAGTACTTC
CASSTQYQETQYF